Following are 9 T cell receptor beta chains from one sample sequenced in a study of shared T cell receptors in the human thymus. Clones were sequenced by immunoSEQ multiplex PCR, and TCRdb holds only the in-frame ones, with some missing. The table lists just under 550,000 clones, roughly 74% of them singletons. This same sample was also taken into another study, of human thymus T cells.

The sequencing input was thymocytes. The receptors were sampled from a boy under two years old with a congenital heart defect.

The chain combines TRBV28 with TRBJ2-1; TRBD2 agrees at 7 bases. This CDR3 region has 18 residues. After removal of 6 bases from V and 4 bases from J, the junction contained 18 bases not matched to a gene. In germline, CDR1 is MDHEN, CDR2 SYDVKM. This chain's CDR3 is CASSLHRREGFPYNEQFF. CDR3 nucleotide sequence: TGTGCCAGCAGCCTCCATAGGAGGGAGGGCTTTCCATACAATGAGCAGTTCTTC.

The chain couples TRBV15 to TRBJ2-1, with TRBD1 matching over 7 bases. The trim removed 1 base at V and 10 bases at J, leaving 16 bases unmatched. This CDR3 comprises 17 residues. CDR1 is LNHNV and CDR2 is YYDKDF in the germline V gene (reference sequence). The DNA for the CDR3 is TGTGCCACCAGCAGAGTAGGTGACAGGGTGAATCGTGGAGAGCAGTTCTTC. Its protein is CATSRVGDRVNRGEQFF.

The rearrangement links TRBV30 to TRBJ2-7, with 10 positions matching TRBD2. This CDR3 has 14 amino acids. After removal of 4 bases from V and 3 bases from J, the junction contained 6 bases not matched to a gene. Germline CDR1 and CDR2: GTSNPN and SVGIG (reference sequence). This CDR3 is CAWTLAGEGYEQYF. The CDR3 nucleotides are TGTGCCTGGACCCTAGCGGGAGAGGGCTACGAGCAGTACTTC.

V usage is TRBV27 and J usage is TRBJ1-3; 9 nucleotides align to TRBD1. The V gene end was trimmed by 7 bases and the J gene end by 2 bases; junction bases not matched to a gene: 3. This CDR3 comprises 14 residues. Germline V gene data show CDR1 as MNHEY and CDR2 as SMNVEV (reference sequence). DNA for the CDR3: TGTGCCAGCACCGGGACAGGGACTGGAAACACCATATATTTT. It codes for CASTGTGTGNTIYF.

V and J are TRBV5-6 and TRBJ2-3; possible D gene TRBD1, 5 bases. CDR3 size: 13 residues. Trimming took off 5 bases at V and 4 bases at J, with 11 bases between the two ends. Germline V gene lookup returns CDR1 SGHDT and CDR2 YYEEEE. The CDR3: CASRGRGADTQYF. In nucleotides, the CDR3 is TGTGCCAGCAGGGGTAGGGGTGCAGATACGCAGTATTTT.

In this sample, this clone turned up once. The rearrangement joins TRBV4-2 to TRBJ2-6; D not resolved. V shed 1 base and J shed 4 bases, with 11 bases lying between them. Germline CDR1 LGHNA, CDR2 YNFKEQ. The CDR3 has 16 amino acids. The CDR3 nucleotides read TGTGCCAGCAGCCAAGGGCCCAGGCTCGGGGCCAACGTCCTGACTTTC. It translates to CASSQGPRLGANVLTF.

CDR3 sequence (DNA): TGTGCCAGCTCACCGGGGGGGACCAAAAACATTCAGTACTTC. This codes for CASSPGGTKNIQYF. This rearrangement joins TRBV18 to TRBJ2-4, with 7 bases that match TRBD2. This CDR3 contains 14 residues. Per the germline V gene, CDR1 is KGHSH and CDR2 is LQKENI. J lost 2 bases, V lost 3 bases, and 1 base had no gene match.

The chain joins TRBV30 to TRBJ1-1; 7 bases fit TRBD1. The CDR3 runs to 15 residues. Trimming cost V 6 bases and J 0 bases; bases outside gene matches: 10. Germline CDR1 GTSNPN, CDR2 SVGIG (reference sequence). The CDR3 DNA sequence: TGTGCCTGCCCGGTTCCGGGACAGATGAACACTGAAGCTTTCTTT. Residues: CACPVPGQMNTEAFF.

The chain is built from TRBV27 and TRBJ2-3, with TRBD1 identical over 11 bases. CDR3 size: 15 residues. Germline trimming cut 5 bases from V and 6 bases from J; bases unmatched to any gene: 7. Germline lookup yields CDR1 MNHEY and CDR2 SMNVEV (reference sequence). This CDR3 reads CASSNGQGASDTQYF. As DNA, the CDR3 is TGTGCCAGCAGTAATGGACAGGGGGCTTCGGATACGCAGTATTTT.